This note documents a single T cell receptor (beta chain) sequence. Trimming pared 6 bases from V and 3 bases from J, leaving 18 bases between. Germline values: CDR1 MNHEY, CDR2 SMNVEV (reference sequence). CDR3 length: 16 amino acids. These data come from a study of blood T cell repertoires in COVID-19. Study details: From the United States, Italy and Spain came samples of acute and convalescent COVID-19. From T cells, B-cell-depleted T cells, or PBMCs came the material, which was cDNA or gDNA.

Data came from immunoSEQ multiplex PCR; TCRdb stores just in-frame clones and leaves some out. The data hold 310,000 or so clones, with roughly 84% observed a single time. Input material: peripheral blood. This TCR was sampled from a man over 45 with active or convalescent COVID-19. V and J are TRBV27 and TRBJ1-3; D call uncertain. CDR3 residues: CASSSTSGAYGNTIYF. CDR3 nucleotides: TGTGCCAGCAGCTCCACGTCCGGAGCTTATGGAAACACCATATATTTT.